These 17 T cell receptor beta chains were sequenced from one sample in a study of tumor-infiltrating lymphocytes in primary liver carcinoma. The study extracted blood RNA from unsorted whole blood and also extracted germline DNA. Making TCR beta cDNA involved around 540 ng total RNA and a constant-region primer. Libraries covering TCR beta were generated through three nested multiplex PCR rounds (using a slightly modified ARM-PCR). Amplification in the first two PCR rounds was performed using TRBV1-TRBV30 forward primers and a C-beta reverse primer for roughly 9 cycles each. MiXCR, applied by TCRdb to the multiplex PCR reads, yields one record per CDR3 protein. The sample contains about 330,000 distinct CDR3 sequences, about 61% of which appear only once. The specimen sequenced was peripheral blood. The receptor source for this set is a man between 35 and 55 years old with primary liver carcinoma and hepatitis B virus infection.

This clonotype was detected only a few times. This chain connects TRBV7-9 to TRBJ2-1; 8 bases are shared with TRBD2. V dropped 3 bases and J dropped 6; count of bases not matched to a gene: 10. This CDR3 has 16 residues. CDR1 and CDR2 (germline): SEHNR, FQNEAQ (reference sequence). The DNA for the CDR3 is TGTGCCAGCAGCTTTGATCCGGGACTAGTAGCCAATGAGCAGTTCTTC. Its protein is CASSFDPGLVANEQFF.

Details on this clonotype: With a much larger clone just one base away, this may be a read error. This chain uses TRBV6-1 with TRBJ2-2, with unresolved D. The CDR3 loop spans 15 amino acids. Germline V gives CDR1 MNHNS, CDR2 SASEGT. CDR3 protein: CATALQDPNIGELFF. As DNA, the CDR3 is TGTGCCACCGCCCTACAAGACCCGAACATCGGGGAGCTGTTTTTT.

The chain has TRBV7-9 and TRBJ1-2; TRBD1 is a possible D gene (5 bases). In germline, CDR1 is SEHNR, CDR2 FQNEAQ (reference sequence). This CDR3 has 14 amino acids. V was cut by 2 bases and J by 8 bases, with 15 bases left in between. The CDR3 reads CASSLPGLVAGYTF. CDR3 sequence (DNA): TGTGCCAGCAGCTTACCAGGGCTTGTGGCGGGCTACACCTTC. Full variable domain (missing parts from reference TRBV7-9 and TRBJ1-2): DTGVSQNPRHKITKRGQNVTFRCDPISEHNRLYWYRQTLGQGPEFLTYFQNEAQLEKSRLLSDRFSAERPKGSFSTLEIQRTEQGDSAMYLCASSLPGLVAGYTFGSGTRLTVV.

To note about this clonotype: A much larger clone lies one base from this, so it may be a read error. CDR3: CASSYSGIDEPQHF. CDR3 coding DNA: TGTGCCAGCAGTTACTCGGGTATCGATGAGCCCCAGCATTTT. This chain uses TRBV6-5 with TRBJ1-5; no clear D. This CDR3 contains 14 residues. From germline, CDR1 is MNHEY and CDR2 SVGAGI. Trimming left V 0 bases short and J 8 bases short, with 11 bases between.

Note on this clonotype: A junction boundary mismatches the germline segment, possibly from a read error. This chain links TRBV12-3 or TRBV12-4 with TRBJ2-3, with TRBD2 as a possible D gene (5 bases). CDR3 size: 14 residues. CDR3 residues: CASSERRNTDTKYF. In DNA form, the CDR3 reads TGTGCCAGCAGTGAGCGGAGAAACACAGATACGAAGTATTTT.

Only one count was recorded for this clonotype. The CDR3 protein is CASSTEGVTEAFF. The CDR3 region has the DNA TGTGCCAGCAGCACTGAAGGGGTGACTGAAGCTTTCTTT. J is TRBJ1-1 and V is TRBV9, with a tentative D call TRBD1 (5 bases). V shed 4 bases and J shed 5 bases, with 12 bases lying between them. The CDR3 contains 13 residues. Germline V gives CDR1 SGDLS, CDR2 YYNGEE.

The V and J genes are TRBV20-1 and TRBJ2-5; the match to TRBD1 covers 8 bases. The CDR3 is made up of 14 amino acids. V was clipped by 3 bases and J by 7 bases; unmatched bases: 10. CDR1 DFQATT and CDR2 SNEGSKA come from the germline V gene (reference sequence). The CDR3, as DNA: TGCAGTGCTAGGGGACAGGCCGTGGGTGGGACCCAGTACTTC. The encoded protein is CSARGQAVGGTQYF.

The genes are TRBV5-1 and TRBJ2-7, with 8 bases matching TRBD2. V shed 1 base, J shed 4 bases, and the junction held 10 bases outside the gene matches. The CDR3 is made up of 16 amino acids. CDR1 and CDR2 (germline): SGHRS, YFSETQ. The DNA of the CDR3 is TGCGCCAGCAGCTTGTTATTTTCAGCGGGGGTTTACGAGCAGTACTTC. As protein: CASSLLFSAGVYEQYF.

The V and J genes are TRBV12-3 or TRBV12-4 and TRBJ2-7, with D perhaps TRBD1 or TRBD2 (5 bases each). The ends were cut back, 9 bases at V and 2 bases at J, with 29 bases in the middle. CDR3 length: 18 amino acids. CDR3 sequence reads: CASGVDGLGAPGTYEQYF. CDR3 in DNA: TGTGCCAGTGGTGTTGACGGACTCGGGGCCCCCGGGACCTACGAGCAGTACTTC.

This rearrangement joins TRBV11-1 to TRBJ2-7; D possibly corresponds to TRBD2 (6 bases). CDR3 length: 15 amino acids. V lost 0 bases to trimming and J lost 8 bases, with 17 bases between them. The germline gives CDR1 SGHAT, CDR2 FQDESV (reference sequence). The CDR3 loop reads CASSLAEGPEYQQYF. CDR3 sequence (DNA): TGTGCCAGCAGCTTAGCGGAGGGGCCCGAGTACCAGCAGTACTTC.

The chain links TRBV11-2 to TRBJ2-3; D call uncertain. Germline loops: CDR1 SGHAT, CDR2 FQNNGV. The CDR3 length is 17 residues. V gave up 5 bases and J gave up 2 bases, with 20 bases separating them. In nucleotides, the CDR3 is TGTGCCAGCAGCGAGAGAGGCGAAAGGCCCACCACAGATACGCAGTATTTT. Amino acid sequence: CASSERGERPTTDTQYF.

A word on this clonotype: Being one base from a much bigger clone, this may be a read error. Because the CDR3 is missing its conserved closing phenylalanine or tryptophan, this is likely a read error. V gene TRBV10-3 combines with J gene TRBJ2-5; 8 bases align to TRBD2. The CDR3 is 15 amino acids. V was pared by 10 bases and J by 1 base, with 11 bases of the junction left unmatched. Germline CDR1 is ENHRY and CDR2 is SYGVKD. CDR3 nucleotide sequence: TGTGCCACCACCGGGGGGGCTGATGTCCAAGAGACCCAGTACCTC. Translated: CATTGGADVQETQYL.

The DNA of the CDR3 is TGTGCCACCAGTGCTCAGGGAGAGAAGGAGGCCGGGGAGCTGTTTTTT. Protein product: CATSAQGEKEAGELFF. V is TRBV24-1 and J is TRBJ2-2; D is tentatively TRBD1 or TRBD2 (5 bases each). The CDR3 has 16 residues. Germline CDR1 is KGHDR and CDR2 is SFDVKD. V lost 5 bases to trimming and J lost 6 bases, with 18 bases between them.

Comment on this clonotype: Germline and junction disagree at one end, which may indicate a read error. J is TRBJ1-1 and V is TRBV6-6; 10 positions match TRBD1. The CDR3 is 14 amino acids. Germline CDR1 reads MNHNY; CDR2 reads SVGAGI (reference sequence). The DNA of the CDR3 is TGTACCAGCAGTGGGACAGGGGTAAGGACTGAAGCTTTCTTT. Translation gives CTSSGTGVRTEAFF.

Turning to this clonotype: At one end, the junction sequence differs from germline, possibly due to a read error. CDR3 nucleotide sequence: TGTGCCAGCAGCTCCACCCCCAGCAACACTGATGCTTTCTTT. Translating gives CASSSTPSNTDAFF. The V and J genes are TRBV12-3 or TRBV12-4 and TRBJ1-1; D not resolved. The CDR3 totals 14 residues.

Comments on this clonotype: A read error is likely, as this CDR3 ends without the conserved phenylalanine or tryptophan. The chain has TRBV11-2 and TRBJ2-5, with D tentatively TRBD1 (6 bases). The CDR3 length is 16 residues. The germline gives CDR1 SGHAT, CDR2 FQNNGV. The CDR3 loop is CASILAVSGVKETQYY. DNA for the CDR3: TGTGCCAGCATCTTAGCCGTTTCAGGGGTCAAAGAGACCCAGTACTAC.

With regard to this clonotype: A junction end diverges from the germline sequence, so it may reflect a read error. The chain has TRBV25-1 and TRBJ2-3, with 10 bases that match TRBD2. Germline assignment: CDR1 MGHDK and CDR2 SYGVNS. The CDR3 length is 15 residues. CDR3: CASTESLAGTDTQYF. CDR3 nucleotide sequence: TGTGCCAGCACTGAATCACTAGCGGGGACGGATACGCAGTATTTT. The full variable domain, its missing parts supplied by reference TRBV25-1 and TRBJ2-3, is EADIYQTPRYLVIGTGKKITLECSQTMGHDKMYWYQQDPGMELHLIHYSYGVNSTEKGDLSSESTVSRIRTEHFPLTLESARPSHTSQYLCASTESLAGTDTQYFGPGTRLTVL.